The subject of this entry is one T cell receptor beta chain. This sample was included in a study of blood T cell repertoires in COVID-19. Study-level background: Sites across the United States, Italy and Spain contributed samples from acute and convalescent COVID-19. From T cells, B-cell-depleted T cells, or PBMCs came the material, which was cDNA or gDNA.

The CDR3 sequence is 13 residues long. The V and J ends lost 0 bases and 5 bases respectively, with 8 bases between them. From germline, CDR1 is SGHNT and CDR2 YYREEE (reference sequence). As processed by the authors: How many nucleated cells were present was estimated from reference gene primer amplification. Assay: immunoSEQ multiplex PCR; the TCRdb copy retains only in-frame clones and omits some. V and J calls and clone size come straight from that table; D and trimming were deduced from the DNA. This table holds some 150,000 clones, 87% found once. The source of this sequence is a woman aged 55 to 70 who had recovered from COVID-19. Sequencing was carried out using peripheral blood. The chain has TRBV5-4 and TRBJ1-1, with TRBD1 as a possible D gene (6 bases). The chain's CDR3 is CASSLGGGTEAFF. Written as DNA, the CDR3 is TGTGCCAGCAGCTTGGGAGGGGGTACTGAAGCTTTCTTT.